This T cell receptor beta chain was identified during a study of blood T cell repertoires in COVID-19. J was trimmed by 2 bases and V by 5 bases; bases with no gene match: 2. Germline lookup yields CDR1 MDHEN and CDR2 SYDVKM. The CDR3 is 15 residues long. Generated by immunoSEQ multiplex PCR, the TCRdb table keeps only in-frame clones and is missing some. The table shows about 310,000 clones, with roughly 87% occurring only once. The rearrangement joins TRBV28 to TRBJ1-5, with TRBD1 matching 11 bases. The receptor was derived from a man in his forties or fifties with active or convalescent COVID-19. The specimen sequenced was peripheral blood. The CDR3 DNA follows: TGTGCCAGCAGTAGGGACAGGGGGGGCAATCAGCCCCAGCATTTT. Translation: CASSRDRGGNQPQHF. Full variable domain (rest looked up from reference TRBV28 and TRBJ1-5): DVKVTQSSRYLVKRTGEKVFLECVQDMDHENMFWYRQDPGLGLRLIYFSYDVKMKEKGDIPEGYSVSREKKERFSLILESASTNQTSMYLCASSRDRGGNQPQHFGDGTRLSIL.